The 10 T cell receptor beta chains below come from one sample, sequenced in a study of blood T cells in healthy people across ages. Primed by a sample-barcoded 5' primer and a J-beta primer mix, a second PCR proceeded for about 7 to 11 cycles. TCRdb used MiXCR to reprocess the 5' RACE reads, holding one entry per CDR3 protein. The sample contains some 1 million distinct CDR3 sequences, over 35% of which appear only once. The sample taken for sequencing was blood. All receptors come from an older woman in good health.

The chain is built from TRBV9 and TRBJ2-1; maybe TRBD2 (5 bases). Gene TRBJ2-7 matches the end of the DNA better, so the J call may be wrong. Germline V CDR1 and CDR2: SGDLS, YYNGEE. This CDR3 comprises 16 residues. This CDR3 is CASSVGGLVSYNEQYF. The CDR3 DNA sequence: TGTGCCAGCAGCGTAGGAGGGTTGGTTTCCTACAATGAGCAGTACTTC.

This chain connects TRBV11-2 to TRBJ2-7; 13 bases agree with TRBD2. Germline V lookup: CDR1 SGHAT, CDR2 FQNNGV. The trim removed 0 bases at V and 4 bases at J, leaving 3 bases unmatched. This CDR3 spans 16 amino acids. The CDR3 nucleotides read TGTGCCAGCAGCTTAGAGGCACTAGCGGGAGGGTACGAGCAGTACTTC. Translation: CASSLEALAGGYEQYF.

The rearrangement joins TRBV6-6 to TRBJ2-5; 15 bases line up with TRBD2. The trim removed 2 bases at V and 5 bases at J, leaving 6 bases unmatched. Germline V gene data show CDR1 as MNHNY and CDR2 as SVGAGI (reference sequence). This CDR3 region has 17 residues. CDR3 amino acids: CASSYRTSGRALETQYF. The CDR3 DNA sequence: TGTGCCAGCAGTTACCGGACTAGCGGGAGGGCCCTGGAGACCCAGTACTTC.

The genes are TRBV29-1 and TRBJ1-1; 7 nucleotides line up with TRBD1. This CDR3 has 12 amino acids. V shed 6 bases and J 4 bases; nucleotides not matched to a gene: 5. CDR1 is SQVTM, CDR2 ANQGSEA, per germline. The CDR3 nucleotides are TGCAGCGTACAGGGGTCCTTCACTGAAGCTTTCTTT. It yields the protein CSVQGSFTEAFF.

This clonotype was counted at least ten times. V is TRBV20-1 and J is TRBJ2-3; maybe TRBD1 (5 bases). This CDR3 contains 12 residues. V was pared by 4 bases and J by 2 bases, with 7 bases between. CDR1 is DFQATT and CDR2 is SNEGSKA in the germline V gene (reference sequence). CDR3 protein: CSATGITDTQYF. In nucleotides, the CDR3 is TGCAGTGCTACAGGGATCACAGATACGCAGTATTTT.

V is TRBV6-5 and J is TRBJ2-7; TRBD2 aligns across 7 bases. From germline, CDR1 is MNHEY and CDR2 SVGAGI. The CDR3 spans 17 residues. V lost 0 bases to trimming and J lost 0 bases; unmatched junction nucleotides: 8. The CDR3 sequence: CASSYSNQAGSSYEQYF. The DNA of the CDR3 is TGTGCCAGCAGTTACTCGAATCAAGCGGGGAGCTCCTACGAGCAGTACTTC.

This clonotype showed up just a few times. The CDR3 is CSAWTVGAQYF. CDR3 sequence (DNA): TGCAGTGCTTGGACAGTCGGGGCCCAGTACTTC. The rearrangement links TRBV20-1 to TRBJ2-5; D is perhaps TRBD1 (6 bases). V lost 5 bases, J lost 9 bases, and 13 bases lay in between. CDR1 DFQATT and CDR2 SNEGSKA come from the germline V gene (reference sequence). The CDR3 has 11 residues.

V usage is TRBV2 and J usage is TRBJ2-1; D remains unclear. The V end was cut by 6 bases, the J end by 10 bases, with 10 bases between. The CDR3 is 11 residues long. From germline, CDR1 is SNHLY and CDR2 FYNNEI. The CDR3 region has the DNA TGTGCCAGCAGCCCCAATTGGGAGCAGTTCTTC. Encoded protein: CASSPNWEQFF.

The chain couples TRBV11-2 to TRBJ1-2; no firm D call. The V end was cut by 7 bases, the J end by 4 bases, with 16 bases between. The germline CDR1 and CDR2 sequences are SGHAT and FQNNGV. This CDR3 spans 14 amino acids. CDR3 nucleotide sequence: TGTGCCAGCACCGAGGCACGGTCCTCCTATGGCTACACCTTC. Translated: CASTEARSSYGYTF. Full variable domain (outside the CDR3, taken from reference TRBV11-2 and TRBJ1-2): EAGVAQSPRYKIIEKRQSVAFWCNPISGHATLYWYQQILGQGPKLLIQFQNNGVVDDSQLPKDRFSAERLKGVDSTLKIQPAKLEDSAVYLCASTEARSSYGYTFGSGTRLTVV.

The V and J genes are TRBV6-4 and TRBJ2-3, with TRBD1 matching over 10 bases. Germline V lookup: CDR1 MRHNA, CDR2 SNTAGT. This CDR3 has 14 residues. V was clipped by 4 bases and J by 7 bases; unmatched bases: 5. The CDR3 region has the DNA TGTGCCAGCAGTGTTTCGGGACAGGGGAATACGCAGTATTTT. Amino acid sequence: CASSVSGQGNTQYF.